The 13 T cell receptor beta chains below were found in one sample sequenced in a study of siplizumab effects on memory and regulatory T cells. Profiled with immunoSEQ multiplex PCR; TCRdb holds only in-frame clones, not every one. The sample yields 90,000 to 95,000 clones, 93% seen once. Sequenced input: CD8+ T cells sorted from blood. These receptors originate from a human donor in good health.

The genes are TRBV29-1 and TRBJ2-1, with 7 bases lining up with TRBD2. There are 15 residues in the CDR3. V gave up 1 base and J gave up 1 base; unmatched junction bases: 4. The germline V gene has CDR1 SQVTM and CDR2 ANQGSEA. Here the CDR3 reads CSVEAPGGSYNEQFF. CDR3 nucleotide sequence: TGCAGCGTTGAAGCTCCGGGAGGTTCCTACAATGAGCAGTTCTTC.

V gene TRBV19 combines with J gene TRBJ1-2; TRBD1 matches at 7 bases. Germline V CDR1 and CDR2: LNHDA, SQIVND (reference sequence). J lost 2 bases, V lost 5 bases, and 8 bases had no gene match. The CDR3 loop spans 15 amino acids. CDR3 protein: CASSQPGQMNYGYTF. CDR3 nucleotides: TGTGCCAGTAGTCAACCGGGACAGATGAACTATGGCTACACCTTC.

This chain uses TRBV4-1 with TRBJ2-7; TRBD1 agrees at 9 bases. The V gene end was trimmed by 7 bases and the J gene end by 0 bases; junction bases not matched to a gene: 19. The germline CDR1 and CDR2 sequences are MGHRA and YSYEKL. The CDR3 loop spans 19 amino acids. CDR3 residues: CASTSVGLGTGKSSYEQYF. CDR3 nucleotide sequence: TGCGCCAGCACCTCAGTAGGCCTCGGGACAGGGAAAAGCTCCTACGAGCAGTACTTC.

J is TRBJ2-5 and V is TRBV19; 7 nucleotides line up with TRBD2. Germline CDR1 is LNHDA and CDR2 is SQIVND (reference sequence). The CDR3 is made up of 14 amino acids. Trimming took 5 bases from V and 1 from J; bases not matched to a gene: 4. CDR3 in DNA: TGTGCCAGTAGTCAGGGACTATCCCAAGAGACCCAGTACTTC. Translated, it gives CASSQGLSQETQYF.

The CDR3 sequence: CASSQSQGAFTGELFF. In DNA, the CDR3 is TGCGCCAGCAGCCAATCTCAGGGGGCCTTTACCGGGGAGCTGTTTTTT. The chain couples TRBV4-1 to TRBJ2-2; 8 bases agree with TRBD1. This CDR3 contains 16 residues. The germline CDR1 and CDR2 sequences are MGHRA and YSYEKL. V lost 2 bases to trimming and J lost 5 bases; unmatched junction nucleotides: 7.

The V call is TRBV15, the J call TRBJ1-4; no definite D call. Germline V gene lookup returns CDR1 LNHNV and CDR2 YYDKDF (reference sequence). The V and J ends lost 1 base and 10 bases respectively, with 7 bases between them. The CDR3 loop spans 12 amino acids. CDR3 loop: CATSRGEAKLFF. CDR3 nucleotide sequence: TGTGCCACCAGCAGAGGGGAGGCAAAACTGTTTTTT. The full variable domain, completed using reference TRBV15 and TRBJ1-4, is DAMVIQNPRYQVTQFGKPVTLSCSQTLNHNVMYWYQQKSSQAPKLLFHYYDKDFNNEADTPDNFQSRRPNTSFCFLDIRSPGLGDTAMYLCATSRGEAKLFFGSGTQLSVL.

V and J are TRBV29-1 and TRBJ2-1; the match to TRBD2 covers 9 bases. V shed 4 bases and J 3 bases; nucleotides not matched to a gene: 19. Per the germline V gene, CDR1 is SQVTM and CDR2 is ANQGSEA. The CDR3 covers 19 residues. The CDR3: CSVVGLRDASGRLYNEQFF. Here the CDR3 DNA reads TGCAGCGTTGTGGGTCTTAGGGACGCGAGCGGGAGGCTCTACAATGAGCAGTTCTTC.

This rearrangement joins TRBV19 to TRBJ1-2; D unclear. Between the trimmed V and J ends, which lost 4 bases and 2 bases, there was a span of 5 bases. CDR1 is LNHDA, CDR2 SQIVND, per germline (reference sequence). The CDR3 covers 12 residues. CDR3 protein: CASSNDNYGYTF. CDR3 DNA sequence: TGTGCCAGTAGTAATGACAACTATGGCTACACCTTC. The variable domain in full, completed from reference TRBV19 and TRBJ1-2, reads DGGITQSPKYLFRKEGQNVTLSCEQNLNHDAMYWYRQDPGQGLRLIYYSQIVNDFQKGDIAEGYSVSREKKESFPLTVTSAQKNPTAFYLCASSNDNYGYTFGSGTRLTVV.

V is TRBV2 and J is TRBJ2-1; D gene unclear. Per germline, CDR1 SNHLY and CDR2 FYNNEI. The CDR3 consists of 13 residues. V was trimmed by 6 bases and J by 5 bases, leaving 11 bases between them. The CDR3 protein is CASRTAIHNEQFF. The DNA for the CDR3 is TGTGCCAGCAGGACGGCGATCCACAATGAGCAGTTCTTC. Based on the CDR3 plus reference TRBV2 and TRBJ2-1, the full variable domain is EPEVTQTPSHQVTQMGQEVILRCVPISNHLYFYWYRQILGQKVEFLVSFYNNEISEKSEIFDDQFSVERPDGSNFTLKIRSTKLEDSAMYFCASRTAIHNEQFFGPGTRLTVL.

The chain links TRBV11-2 to TRBJ1-2; 7 bases fit TRBD1. Unmatched junction bases numbered 2, after V lost 3 bases and J lost 7 bases. The CDR3 has 12 amino acids. CDR1 and CDR2 (germline): SGHAT, FQNNGV. CDR3 region: CASSFDRAGYTF. The CDR3 coding sequence is TGTGCCAGCAGCTTCGACAGGGCTGGCTACACCTTC. Full variable domain (remainder filled in from reference TRBV11-2 and TRBJ1-2): EAGVAQSPRYKIIEKRQSVAFWCNPISGHATLYWYQQILGQGPKLLIQFQNNGVVDDSQLPKDRFSAERLKGVDSTLKIQPAKLEDSAVYLCASSFDRAGYTFGSGTRLTVV.

The chain is built from TRBV4-3 and TRBJ2-1; no reliable D call. Germline CDR1 and CDR2: LGHNA and YSLEER. Trimming cost V 0 bases and J 4 bases, with 10 bases left between them. CDR3 length equals 15 residues. The CDR3, as DNA: TGCGCCAGCAGCCAAGAAGTGACGGCATACAATGAGCAGTTCTTC. Translating it yields CASSQEVTAYNEQFF.

The CDR3 bases are TGTGCCAGCAGTGATTGGGGGGGTAATCAGCCCCAGCATTTT. The encoded protein is CASSDWGGNQPQHF. V usage is TRBV2 and J usage is TRBJ1-5; a possible D gene is TRBD1 (5 bases). The germline CDR1 and CDR2 sequences are SNHLY and FYNNEI. Trimming took off 3 bases at V and 4 bases at J, with 10 bases between the two ends. This CDR3 comprises 14 residues.

V gene TRBV5-1 combines with J gene TRBJ2-5; 10 positions agree with TRBD2. The CDR3 loop spans 16 amino acids. Germline CDR1 reads SGHRS; CDR2 reads YFSETQ. The V and J ends lost 0 bases and 5 bases, in that order; junction bases with no gene match: 7. CDR3 coding DNA: TGCGCCAGCAGCTTGGCCGCTAGCGGGAGCATGGAGACCCAGTACTTC. Translation: CASSLAASGSMETQYF.